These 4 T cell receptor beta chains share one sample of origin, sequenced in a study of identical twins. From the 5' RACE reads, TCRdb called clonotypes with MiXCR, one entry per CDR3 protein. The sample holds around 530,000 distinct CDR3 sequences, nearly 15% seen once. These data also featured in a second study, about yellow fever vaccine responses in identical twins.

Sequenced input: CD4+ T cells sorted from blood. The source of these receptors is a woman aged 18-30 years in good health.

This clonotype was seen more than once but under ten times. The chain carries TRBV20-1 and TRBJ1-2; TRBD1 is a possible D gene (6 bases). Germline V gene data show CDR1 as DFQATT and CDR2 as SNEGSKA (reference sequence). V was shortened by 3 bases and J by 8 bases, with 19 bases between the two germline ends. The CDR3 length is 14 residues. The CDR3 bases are TGCAGTGCTAGGAAAGTTACAGGGCTACGGGGCTACACCTTC. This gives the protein CSARKVTGLRGYTF.

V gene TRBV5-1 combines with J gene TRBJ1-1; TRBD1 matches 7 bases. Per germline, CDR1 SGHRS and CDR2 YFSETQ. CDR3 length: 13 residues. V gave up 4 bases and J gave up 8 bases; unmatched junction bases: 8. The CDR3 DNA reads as TGCGCCAGCAGCACCGGGACAGACGAAGAAGCTTTCTTT. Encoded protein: CASSTGTDEEAFF.

CDR3 nucleotide sequence: TGTGCCAGCAGCACGGCGGGGAATTCACCCCTCCACTTT. This translates into CASSTAGNSPLHF. The chain employs TRBV5-6 and TRBJ1-6; the D is unclear. Per germline, CDR1 SGHDT and CDR2 YYEEEE. Between the trimmed V and J ends, which lost 4 bases and 7 bases, there was a span of 9 bases. The CDR3 runs to 13 residues.

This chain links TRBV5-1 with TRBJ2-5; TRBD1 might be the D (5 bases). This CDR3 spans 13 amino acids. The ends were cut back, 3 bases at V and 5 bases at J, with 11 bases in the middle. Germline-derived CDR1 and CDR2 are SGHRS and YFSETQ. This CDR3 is CASSSTPGETQYF. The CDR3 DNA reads TGCGCCAGCAGCTCCACCCCAGGGGAGACCCAGTACTTC.